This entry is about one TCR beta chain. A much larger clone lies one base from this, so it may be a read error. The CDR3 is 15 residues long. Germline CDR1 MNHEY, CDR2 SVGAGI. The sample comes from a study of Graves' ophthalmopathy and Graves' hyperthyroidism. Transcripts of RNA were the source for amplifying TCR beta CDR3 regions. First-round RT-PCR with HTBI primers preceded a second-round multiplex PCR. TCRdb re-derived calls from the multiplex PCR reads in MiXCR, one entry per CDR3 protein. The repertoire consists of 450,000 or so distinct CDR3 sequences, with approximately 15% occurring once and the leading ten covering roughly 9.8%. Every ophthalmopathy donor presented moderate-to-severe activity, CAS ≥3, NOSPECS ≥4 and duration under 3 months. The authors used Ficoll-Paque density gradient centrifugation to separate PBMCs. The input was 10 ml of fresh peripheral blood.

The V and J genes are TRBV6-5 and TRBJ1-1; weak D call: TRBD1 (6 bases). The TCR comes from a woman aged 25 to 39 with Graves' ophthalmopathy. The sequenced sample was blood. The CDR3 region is CASSYSGEGETEACF. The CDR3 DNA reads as TGTGCCAGCAGTTACTCCGGGGAGGGGGAAACTGAAGCTTGCTTT.